This T cell receptor (beta chain) was profiled in a study of shared clonotypes between healthy human individuals. Whole-study context: Each donor contributed plates that comprised three CD4 naive, three CD4 memory, two CD8 naive and one CD8 memory. Study-level points and caveats: The represented genetic and exposure-history diversity was limited by the small number of donors. It was observed that 5% to 6.5% of naive CD4 clonotypes were shared across several donors.

The donors were adults (healthy and HIV-negative) with no recent acute infections or vaccinations. On this clone: The antigen is not known.

Germline V gives CDR1 MNHEY, CDR2 SVGAGI. CDR3 length: 13 amino acids. V was clipped by 0 bases and J by 13 bases, with 13 bases between them. This table comes from immunoSEQ multiplex PCR, and its TCRdb copy is limited to in-frame clones, with some not included. The sample records 700,000 or so clones, more than 70% being singletons. Sequencing input: memory CD4+ T cells sorted from blood. Subset reported: CD45RA-negative fraction. The sequence was collected from a woman in her thirties in good health. This chain joins TRBV6-5 and TRBJ2-1, with a possible D match to TRBD1 (5 bases). DNA for the CDR3: TGTGCCAGCAGTTACTCGAGCGACAGAGGACAGTTCTTC. As protein: CASSYSSDRGQFF.